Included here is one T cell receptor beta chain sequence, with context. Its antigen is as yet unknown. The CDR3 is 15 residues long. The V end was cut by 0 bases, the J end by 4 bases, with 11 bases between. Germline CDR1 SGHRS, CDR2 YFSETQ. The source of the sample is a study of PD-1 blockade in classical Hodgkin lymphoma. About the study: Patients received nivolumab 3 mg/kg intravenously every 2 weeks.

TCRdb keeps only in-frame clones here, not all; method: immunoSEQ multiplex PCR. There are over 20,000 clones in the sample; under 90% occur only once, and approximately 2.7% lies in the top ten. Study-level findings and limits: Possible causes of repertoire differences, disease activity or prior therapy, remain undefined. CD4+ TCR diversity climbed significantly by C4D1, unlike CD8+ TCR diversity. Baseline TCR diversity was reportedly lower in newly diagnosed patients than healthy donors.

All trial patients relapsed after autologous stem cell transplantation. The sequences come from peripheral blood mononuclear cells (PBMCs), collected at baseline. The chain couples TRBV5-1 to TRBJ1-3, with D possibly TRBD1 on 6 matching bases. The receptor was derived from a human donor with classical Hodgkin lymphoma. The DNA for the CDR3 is TGCGCCAGCAGCTTGGGCGGGGGGGCAGGAAACACCATATATTTT. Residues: CASSLGGGAGNTIYF. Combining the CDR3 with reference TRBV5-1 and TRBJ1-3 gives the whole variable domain KAGVTQTPRYLIKTRGQQVTLSCSPISGHRSVSWYQQTPGQGLQFLFEYFSETQRNKGNFPGRFSGRQFSNSRSEMNVSTLELGDSALYLCASSLGGGAGNTIYFGEGSWLTVV.